This TCR beta chain was found in a study of T cell responses to AZD1222 COVID-19 vaccine. CDR1 and CDR2 from the germline V gene are MNHEY and SVGAGI. V was pared by 5 bases and J by 3 bases, with 13 bases between. CDR3 length: 14 residues. TCRdb keeps only in-frame clones here, not all; method: immunoSEQ multiplex PCR. Seen here are about 160,000 clones, roughly 86% observed once, and the top ten hold around 5.9%. This specimen was peripheral blood, taken on day 0 of AZD1222 vaccination. The chain recombines TRBV6-5 with TRBJ1-1, with D perhaps TRBD1 (6 bases). The receptor's source is an adult in good health. DNA of the CDR3: TGTGCCAGCAGTCGTACAGGGTCGGACACTGAAGCTTTCTTT. Protein sequence: CASSRTGSDTEAFF.